This entry lists 11 T cell receptor beta chains sequenced from one sample in a study of memory CD4+ T cells and cytomegalovirus serostatus. Single viable CD3+CD4+CD8-CD45RO+ cells were sorted as the memory CD4+ T cells. Repertoires were generated with immunoSEQ multiplex PCR, while TCRdb's copy carries only in-frame clones and drops some. The repertoire has 70,000 to 95,000 clones, roughly 80% of them found once; the top ten carry nearly 0.8%. Specimen: memory CD4+ T cells from blood. The receptors were gathered from an adult in good health and CMV-seronegative.

This sequence joins TRBV18 and TRBJ2-7, with D perhaps given as TRBD1 or TRBD2 (6 bases each). Germline CDR1 and CDR2: KGHSH and LQKENI. The CDR3 runs 13 residues. The V gene lost 3 bases and the J gene lost 5 bases, with 11 bases spanning the gap. The chain's CDR3 is CASSPYREDEQYF. DNA of the CDR3: TGTGCCAGCTCACCCTACAGGGAGGACGAGCAGTACTTC.

The rearrangement links TRBV18 to TRBJ1-2, with 7 bases fitting TRBD1. Germline values: CDR1 KGHSH, CDR2 LQKENI. V lost 3 bases, J lost 5 bases, and 21 bases stayed unmatched. The CDR3 totals 19 residues. The CDR3 DNA reads as TGTGCCAGCTCACCCGAGGGGATCCGCTCCAGGGGGGCGTTATATGGCTACACCTTC. Translated: CASSPEGIRSRGALYGYTF.

The chain recombines TRBV28 with TRBJ1-1; 8 bases line up with TRBD1. Germline CDR1 MDHEN, CDR2 SYDVKM. The CDR3 is 17 residues long. The V gene end was trimmed by 4 bases and the J gene end by 4 bases; junction bases not matched to a gene: 14. CDR3 DNA sequence: TGTGCCAGCAGTTCAATCGGACAGGGTAGGTCAGCCACTGAAGCTTTCTTT. This encodes CASSSIGQGRSATEAFF.

V usage is TRBV6-5 and J usage is TRBJ1-3, with a tentative D call TRBD1 (6 bases). Looked up from germline, CDR1 is MNHEY and CDR2 is SVGAGI. The CDR3 contains 16 residues. Trimming pared 4 bases from V and 2 bases from J, leaving 15 bases between. The CDR3 protein is CASSSQQGNTGNTIYF. The CDR3 DNA is TGTGCCAGCAGTTCGCAACAGGGTAACACTGGAAACACCATATATTTT.

V gene TRBV15 combines with J gene TRBJ2-3, with D hard to call. This CDR3 is 14 amino acids long. The germline V gene has CDR1 LNHNV and CDR2 YYDKDF (reference sequence). V lost 1 base and J lost 1, with 6 bases in between. The CDR3 DNA reads as TGTGCCACCAGCAGAGCTGGGGGCACAGATACGCAGTATTTT. Amino acid sequence: CATSRAGGTDTQYF.

The CDR3 bases are TGTGCCAGCAGATTACTTAACTATGGCTACACCTTC. Amino acids: CASRLLNYGYTF. The chain joins TRBV6-6 to TRBJ1-2; no definite D call. CDR1 and CDR2 from the germline V gene are MNHNY and SVGAGI (reference sequence). V was cut by 6 bases and J by 1 base, with 6 bases left in between. This CDR3 is 12 amino acids long.

This clone has a single count. V and J are TRBV6-1 and TRBJ1-5; 8 bases align to TRBD1. From germline, CDR1 is MNHNS and CDR2 SASEGT. J gave up 7 bases and V 2 bases, and 7 bases lay outside the gene matches. The CDR3 contains 15 residues. CDR3 amino acids: CASSEITGGRQPQHF. CDR3 sequence (DNA): TGTGCCAGCAGTGAAATAACAGGGGGTCGCCAGCCCCAGCATTTT.

The gene calls are TRBV5-1 and TRBJ1-1, with D perhaps matching TRBD1 (5 bases). The CDR3 length is 15 residues. Trimming removed 4 bases at V and 6 bases at J, with 19 bases between. Germline V gives CDR1 SGHRS, CDR2 YFSETQ. The CDR3 here is CASSPGLGTSAEAFF. CDR3 DNA: TGCGCCAGCAGCCCAGGGTTGGGGACGAGCGCTGAAGCTTTCTTT.

This clone has more than one count but fewer than ten. The chain couples TRBV19 to TRBJ1-2; TRBD1 matches at 10 bases. This CDR3 is 15 amino acids long. J was trimmed by 6 bases and V by 6 bases; bases with no gene match: 10. The germline V gene encodes CDR1 LNHDA and CDR2 SQIVND (reference sequence). The CDR3 DNA sequence: TGTGCCAGTAGGTTATCCGGGACAGGGGCGGATGGCTACACCTTC. Its translation is CASRLSGTGADGYTF.

CDR3 residues: CASRNLGGSDTQYF. In nucleotides, the CDR3 is TGTGCCAGCAGGAATCTCGGGGGATCCGATACGCAGTATTTT. The chain recombines TRBV27 with TRBJ2-3, with a weak D call TRBD2 (6 bases). Trimming removed 6 bases at V and 6 bases at J, with 16 bases between. The CDR3 covers 14 residues. Germline V lookup: CDR1 MNHEY, CDR2 SMNVEV (reference sequence).

V gene TRBV7-9 combines with J gene TRBJ1-2; 7 bases line up with TRBD1. Germline values: CDR1 SEHNR, CDR2 FQNEAQ (reference sequence). This CDR3 is 13 amino acids long. The V and J ends lost 5 bases and 8 bases, in that order; junction bases with no gene match: 8. Here the CDR3 DNA reads TGTGCCAGCAGCCAAACAGGGGAAGACGGCTACACCTTC. Encoded protein: CASSQTGEDGYTF.